Below, 27 T cell receptor beta chains from the same sample are listed, as sequenced in a study of control samples from healthy donors and cancer patients. Assay: immunoSEQ multiplex PCR; the TCRdb copy retains only in-frame clones and omits some. This table has about 410,000 clones, around nine tenths appearing once. The sample consisted of PBMCs. These receptor sequences come from a man aged 35 to 55 with head and neck cancer.

The J gene is TRBJ1-1, the V gene TRBV27, with no clear D. CDR1 is MNHEY, CDR2 SMNVEV, per germline (reference sequence). V lost 5 bases and J lost 7, with 14 bases in between. The CDR3 loop spans 13 amino acids. CDR3 in DNA: TGTGCCAGCAGTCATACCCCGGCCGGTGAAGCTTTCTTT. Translated, it gives CASSHTPAGEAFF.

The V call is TRBV5-1, the J call TRBJ1-6; 9 bases agree with TRBD1. The V and J ends lost 3 bases and 1 base, in that order; junction bases with no gene match: 5. There are 17 residues in the CDR3. The germline V gene has CDR1 SGHRS and CDR2 YFSETQ. CDR3 protein: CASSSPTGGSYNSPLHF. The CDR3, as DNA: TGCGCCAGCAGCTCGCCGACAGGGGGATCCTATAATTCACCCCTCCACTTT.

The chain combines TRBV6-1 with TRBJ2-6; D gene unclear. Trimming removed 1 base at V and 4 bases at J, with 8 bases between. This CDR3 contains 15 residues. CDR1 MNHNS and CDR2 SASEGT come from the germline V gene. CDR3 protein: CASSEGGGGANVLTF. The CDR3 DNA reads TGTGCCAGCAGTGAAGGGGGTGGCGGGGCCAACGTCCTGACTTTC.

The rearrangement joins TRBV28 to TRBJ1-2; D gene unclear. Trimming stripped 5 bases from V and 6 bases from J, with 13 bases between. Germline V gene lookup returns CDR1 MDHEN and CDR2 SYDVKM. This CDR3 region has 13 residues. The chain's CDR3 is CASSIGVADGYTF. CDR3 in DNA: TGTGCCAGCAGTATAGGCGTGGCGGATGGCTACACCTTC.

The rearrangement joins TRBV7-2 to TRBJ2-3, with unresolved D. The V gene's germline CDR1 is SGHTA and CDR2 FQGNSA. V lost 5 bases, J lost 2 bases, and 5 bases lay in between. The CDR3 runs 12 residues. In DNA, the CDR3 is TGTGCCAGCAGCCACAACACAGATACGCAGTATTTT. The encoded protein is CASSHNTDTQYF.

This clone was seen once. The chain carries TRBV28 and TRBJ1-4; a possible D gene is TRBD1 (5 bases). The ends were cut back, 6 bases at V and 0 bases at J, with 17 bases in the middle. Germline V lookup: CDR1 MDHEN, CDR2 SYDVKM. This CDR3 has 17 amino acids. The DNA for the CDR3 is TGTGCCAGCAGGCGCCTCCGGGACTCTGCAACTAATGAAAAACTGTTTTTT. Translated, it gives CASRRLRDSATNEKLFF.

The V call is TRBV4-2, the J call TRBJ2-1; 7 positions match TRBD1. This CDR3 has 18 residues. The ends lost 2 bases at V and 5 bases at J; junction bases unmatched: 15. Germline V lookup: CDR1 LGHNA, CDR2 YNFKEQ. The CDR3 sequence is CASSQPLPTGVIDNEQFF. CDR3 in DNA: TGTGCCAGCAGCCAACCTCTCCCCACAGGGGTTATCGACAATGAGCAGTTCTTC.

J is TRBJ2-1 and V is TRBV5-6; TRBD2 is a possible D gene (6 bases). Germline assignment: CDR1 SGHDT and CDR2 YYEEEE. V lost 0 bases and J lost 3, with 13 bases in between. This CDR3 region has 16 residues. DNA for the CDR3: TGTGCCAGCAGCTTGGGGAGGGATCCCCTCTACAATGAGCAGTTCTTC. As protein: CASSLGRDPLYNEQFF.

J is TRBJ1-1 and V is TRBV11-3; D may be TRBD1 (5 bases). CDR3 size: 14 residues. The V gene lost 2 bases and the J gene lost 7 bases, with 14 bases spanning the gap. Per germline, CDR1 SGHNT and CDR2 YENEEA. This CDR3 is CASSLSLRGSEAFF. CDR3 nucleotide sequence: TGTGCCAGCAGCTTAAGCCTTAGGGGAAGTGAAGCTTTCTTT.

The gene calls are TRBV7-9 and TRBJ2-7; no firm D call. Germline lookup yields CDR1 SEHNR and CDR2 FQNEAQ (reference sequence). The CDR3 is 14 amino acids. Trimming removed 1 base at V and 4 bases at J, with 11 bases between. CDR3 amino acids: CASSLGTADYEQYF. The CDR3 nucleotides are TGTGCCAGCAGCTTAGGGACGGCGGATTACGAGCAGTACTTC.

This chain joins TRBV7-9 and TRBJ1-1; D is possibly TRBD1 (5 bases). In germline, CDR1 is SEHNR, CDR2 FQNEAQ (reference sequence). CDR3 length: 14 amino acids. V shed 3 bases and J shed 1 base, with 9 bases lying between them. The CDR3 DNA reads as TGTGCCAGCAGCTTGGACACTCCGAACACTGAAGCTTTCTTT. Protein: CASSLDTPNTEAFF.

The chain's CDR3 is CASSLDRDGYEQYF. The DNA of the CDR3 is TGCGCCAGCAGCTTGGACAGGGATGGCTACGAGCAGTACTTC. The chain uses TRBV5-1 and TRBJ2-7, with a possible D match to TRBD1 (6 bases). The V and J ends lost 0 bases and 3 bases respectively, with 10 bases between them. Looked up from germline, CDR1 is SGHRS and CDR2 is YFSETQ. The CDR3 is 14 residues long. The full variable domain, rest sourced from reference TRBV5-1 and TRBJ2-7, is KAGVTQTPRYLIKTRGQQVTLSCSPISGHRSVSWYQQTPGQGLQFLFEYFSETQRNKGNFPGRFSGRQFSNSRSEMNVSTLELGDSALYLCASSLDRDGYEQYFGPGTRLTVT.

The chain carries TRBV10-3 and TRBJ2-5; 7 bases fit TRBD1. Trimming cost V 10 bases and J 5 bases; bases outside gene matches: 13. Germline V gene data show CDR1 as ENHRY and CDR2 as SYGVKD. This CDR3 is 14 amino acids long. The CDR3 loop is CATLMTGYGETQYF. DNA of the CDR3: TGTGCCACCCTCATGACAGGGTATGGGGAGACCCAGTACTTC.

The chain couples TRBV12-5 to TRBJ1-4; a weak D match, TRBD1 (6 bases). This CDR3 is built from 19 residues. Trimming cost V 2 bases and J 0 bases, with 19 bases left between them. Germline V gene lookup returns CDR1 LGHNT and CDR2 FRNRAP. This chain's CDR3 is CASGLLRQETTATNEKLFF. CDR3 DNA: TGTGCTAGTGGTTTGCTCCGACAGGAGACAACTGCAACTAATGAAAAACTGTTTTTT.

The rearrangement links TRBV6-2 or TRBV6-3 to TRBJ2-6; 8 positions agree with TRBD1. Germline CDR1 and CDR2: MNHEY and SVGEGT. V trimming: 0 bases; J trimming: 3 bases; junction bases outside the gene matches: 10. The CDR3 runs 19 residues. This chain's CDR3 is CASSYSTGANRGGANVLTF. For the CDR3, the DNA is TGTGCCAGCAGTTACTCGACAGGGGCGAACCGAGGTGGGGCCAACGTCCTGACTTTC.

V usage is TRBV19 and J usage is TRBJ1-2; tentatively, D is TRBD1 (5 bases). There are 16 residues in the CDR3. Germline lookup yields CDR1 LNHDA and CDR2 SQIVND (reference sequence). V dropped 8 bases and J dropped 3 bases, with 22 bases sitting between them. The CDR3 DNA reads as TGTGCCAGTGGGCCTGGGGCTTTCCTCGACCACTATGGCTACACCTTC. This codes for CASGPGAFLDHYGYTF.

This chain joins TRBV28 and TRBJ1-1, with D tentatively TRBD1 (5 bases). The CDR3 sequence is 16 residues long. Germline V gene lookup returns CDR1 MDHEN and CDR2 SYDVKM. V lost 8 bases and J lost 3, with 22 bases in between. Here the CDR3 reads CASWGGTLTPDTEAFF. In nucleotides, the CDR3 is TGTGCCAGCTGGGGGGGGACCCTAACTCCGGACACTGAAGCTTTCTTT.

This clone was seen a single time. The rearrangement joins TRBV19 to TRBJ1-4, with 11 bases lining up with TRBD1. Germline values: CDR1 LNHDA, CDR2 SQIVND (reference sequence). The ends lost 1 base at V and 7 bases at J; junction bases unmatched: 8. The CDR3 length is 17 residues. The CDR3 reads CASSIVGTGGSGEKLFF. DNA of the CDR3: TGTGCCAGTAGTATAGTGGGGACAGGGGGATCCGGTGAAAAACTGTTTTTT.

The chain joins TRBV12-2 to TRBJ2-1; the D segment call TRBD2 is taken from the table without a DNA check. TRBV12-2 is described as a pseudogene. The CDR3 loop spans 22 amino acids. CDR3 DNA: TGTGCAAGTCGCTTAGTCCCCGGGACTAGCGGGAGGGCCTTGAACAACTACAATGAGCAGTTCTTC. Protein product: CASRLVPGTSGRALNNYNEQFF.

The chain carries TRBV27 and TRBJ2-3; D is uncertain. The germline CDR1 and CDR2 sequences are MNHEY and SMNVEV (reference sequence). V lost 6 bases to trimming and J lost 0 bases, with 4 bases between them. The CDR3 extends over 12 amino acids. Here the CDR3 DNA reads TGTGCCAGCAGACTCAGCACAGATACGCAGTATTTT. The encoded protein is CASRLSTDTQYF.

This clone was counted a single time. The chain combines TRBV9 with TRBJ2-5; 10 bases match TRBD1. Germline CDR1 reads SGDLS; CDR2 reads YYNGEE. The CDR3 has 14 residues. V shed 3 bases and J 4 bases; nucleotides not matched to a gene: 3. DNA for the CDR3: TGTGCCAGCAGCGGGGGACAGGGGTTAGAGACCCAGTACTTC. It yields the protein CASSGGQGLETQYF.

The rearrangement links TRBV27 to TRBJ2-1; D unclear. V was clipped by 7 bases and J by 5 bases, with 15 bases between them. The V gene's germline CDR1 is MNHEY and CDR2 SMNVEV (reference sequence). The CDR3 runs 14 residues. Here the CDR3 DNA reads TGTGCCAGCACCTCCCCCCATGGGAACAATGAGCAGTTCTTC. Translated, it gives CASTSPHGNNEQFF.

CDR3 DNA sequence: TGTGCCTGGAGTGTAGGGGACTTTAGGAACTATGGCTACACCTTC. This translates into CAWSVGDFRNYGYTF. This chain joins TRBV30 and TRBJ1-2; TRBD1 is a possible D gene (5 bases). The CDR3 spans 15 residues. The V end lost 0 bases, the J end lost 2 bases, and 13 bases lay between the germline ends. CDR1 is GTSNPN and CDR2 is SVGIG in the germline V gene (reference sequence).

The rearrangement joins TRBV27 to TRBJ2-1, with D perhaps TRBD2 (5 bases). V shed 2 bases and J shed 5 bases, with 10 bases lying between them. Looked up from germline, CDR1 is MNHEY and CDR2 is SMNVEV (reference sequence). This CDR3 comprises 14 residues. CDR3 sequence (DNA): TGTGCCAGCAGTTTAGAAGACGGGGACAATGAGCAGTTCTTC. Translated, it gives CASSLEDGDNEQFF.

V and J are TRBV5-6 and TRBJ2-4; D call uncertain. The CDR3 runs 11 residues. V lost 0 bases and J lost 14, with 9 bases in between. Per germline, CDR1 SGHDT and CDR2 YYEEEE. The CDR3 loop reads CASSLARIEYF. The CDR3 DNA reads TGTGCCAGCAGCTTGGCCCGGATTGAGTACTTC.

The sample holds one count of this clone. This chain joins TRBV4-3 and TRBJ2-7; 9 bases line up with TRBD1. The CDR3 covers 14 residues. The trim removed 3 bases at V and 3 bases at J, leaving 3 bases unmatched. CDR1 is LGHNA, CDR2 YSLEER, per germline. The chain's CDR3 is CASSQGTGRYEQYF. The CDR3, as DNA: TGCGCCAGCAGCCAGGGGACAGGGCGCTACGAGCAGTACTTC.

This clone appeared a few times. The J gene is TRBJ2-3, the V gene TRBV6-4, with 7 bases lining up with TRBD2. Germline lookup yields CDR1 MRHNA and CDR2 SNTAGT. V shed 1 base, J shed 9 bases, and the junction held 7 bases outside the gene matches. The CDR3 covers 14 residues. CDR3 bases: TGTGCCAGCAGTGACTACGGCGGGAGCGGGACGCAGTATTTT. Its translation: CASSDYGGSGTQYF.